These 28 T cell receptor beta chains were sequenced from one sample in a study of radiotherapy plus CTLA-4 blockade in lung cancer. Assay used: immunoSEQ multiplex PCR; TCRdb lists only in-frame clones, some missing. This table holds some 48,000 clones, 86% found once. This specimen was peripheral blood, taken from a patient treated with radiotherapy plus ipilimumab. The receptor set was obtained from a human donor with non-small cell lung cancer that progressed on radiotherapy plus ipilimumab. Some clones in this sample may be carry-over from other donors' samples.

This sequence joins TRBV5-1 and TRBJ2-2; no clear D. Germline V gives CDR1 SGHRS, CDR2 YFSETQ. The CDR3 consists of 13 residues. Trimming stripped 4 bases from V and 8 bases from J, with 12 bases between. CDR3 amino acids: CASSTPGSGELFF. The DNA of the CDR3 is TGCGCCAGCAGCACTCCAGGTTCTGGGGAGCTGTTTTTT.

The CDR3 sequence is CASSQVATSFYEQYF. The CDR3 nucleotides read TGCGCCAGCAGCCAAGTTGCGACTAGTTTCTACGAGCAGTACTTC. This chain uses TRBV4-3 with TRBJ2-5; a possible D gene is TRBD2 (6 bases). The J call is in doubt because the DNA end fits TRBJ2-7 better. CDR3 size: 15 residues. Germline V gene data show CDR1 as LGHNA and CDR2 as YSLEER.

In its sample, this clone was seen once. V is TRBV6-4 and J is TRBJ2-3, with TRBD2 matching 10 bases. Germline CDR1 reads MRHNA; CDR2 reads SNTAGT. V gave up 7 bases and J gave up 0 bases; unmatched junction bases: 4. This CDR3 spans 15 amino acids. The CDR3 loop is CASTRTSGSTDTQYF. DNA for the CDR3: TGTGCCAGCACCAGGACTAGCGGAAGCACAGATACGCAGTATTTT.

The V and J genes are TRBV21-1 and TRBJ2-7; the table's D gene call, TRBD2, was not cross checked with the DNA. TRBV21-1 is designated a pseudogene. The CDR3 is made up of 20 amino acids. The CDR3 sequence is CASSKLKGHAAGTKPYEQYF. The CDR3 nucleotides are TGTGCCAGCAGCAAATTGAAGGGGCATGCAGCGGGGACGAAACCCTACGAGCAGTACTTC.

This clone was found a few times. The gene calls are TRBV12-5 and TRBJ2-1; D is undetermined. Germline CDR1 and CDR2: LGHNT and FRNRAP. V was shortened by 9 bases and J by 1 base, with 4 bases between the two germline ends. There are 11 residues in the CDR3. CDR3 nucleotide sequence: TGTGCTAGCCATTCCTACAATGAGCAGTTCTTC. This sequence encodes CASHSYNEQFF.

J is TRBJ2-7 and V is TRBV19, with D possibly being TRBD2 (7 bases). V was clipped by 1 base and J by 5 bases, with 15 bases between them. Looked up from germline, CDR1 is LNHDA and CDR2 is SQIVND (reference sequence). The CDR3 consists of 15 residues. CDR3: CASSIAGGRRNEQYF. CDR3 nucleotides: TGTGCCAGTAGTATAGCCGGGGGGCGTAGAAACGAGCAGTACTTC.

CDR3 in amino acids: CASSTISGRVNTGELFF. The CDR3 DNA follows: TGTGCCAGTAGTACCATCAGCGGGAGGGTGAACACCGGGGAGCTGTTTTTT. This chain joins TRBV19 and TRBJ2-2, with TRBD2 matching over 10 bases. CDR3 length equals 17 residues. V was pared by 4 bases and J by 1 base, with 6 bases of the junction left unmatched. Germline-derived CDR1 and CDR2 are LNHDA and SQIVND (reference sequence).

The V call is TRBV4-2, the J call TRBJ2-6; D possibly corresponds to TRBD1 (6 bases). Deletions cut 3 bases from V and 2 bases from J, with 11 bases between. The CDR3 runs 16 residues. CDR1 and CDR2 from the germline V gene are LGHNA and YNFKEQ. The CDR3 loop is CASSHNQGTGANVLTF. The CDR3 DNA is TGTGCCAGCAGCCACAACCAGGGGACTGGGGCCAACGTCCTGACTTTC.

The table lists this clone with a count of one. This sequence joins TRBV6-1 and TRBJ1-2, with D unclear. V shed 6 bases and J shed 4 bases, with 12 bases lying between them. Germline V lookup: CDR1 MNHNS, CDR2 SASEGT. This CDR3 is built from 13 residues. The CDR3 region has the DNA TGTGCCAGCAGGGCTCCCGAGGGCTATGGCTACACCTTC. Amino acid sequence: CASRAPEGYGYTF.

In regard to this clone: Other nucleotide sequences in the sample specify the same CDR3. This chain connects TRBV5-6 to TRBJ2-5, with D hard to call. Germline V lookup: CDR1 SGHDT, CDR2 YYEEEE. This CDR3 is 14 amino acids long. V lost 3 bases and J lost 1, with 10 bases in between. The CDR3 protein is CASSSGSSQETQYF. Here the CDR3 DNA reads TGTGCCAGCAGCTCCGGGTCTTCCCAAGAGACCCAGTACTTC.

The V call is TRBV10-1, the J call TRBJ2-3, with 12 bases aligning to TRBD2. Germline V gene data show CDR1 as WNHNN and CDR2 as SYGVQD (reference sequence). This CDR3 spans 21 amino acids. Unmatched junction bases numbered 27, after V lost 11 bases and J lost 3 bases. In DNA form, the CDR3 reads TGCGCCTTGTGGCCAGCAGTGACTAGCGGGAGTGGGGCCGGGAGGACAGATACGCAGTATTTT. The encoded protein is CALWPAVTSGSGAGRTDTQYF.

The rearrangement joins TRBV4-2 to TRBJ2-1; D unclear. The CDR3 runs to 13 residues. Trimming took 1 base from V and 10 from J, leaving 11 bases between them. Germline values: CDR1 LGHNA, CDR2 YNFKEQ. CDR3 residues: CASSQGLFSEQFF. DNA for the CDR3: TGTGCCAGCAGCCAAGGTCTGTTTAGCGAGCAGTTCTTC.

The V and J genes are TRBV6-5 and TRBJ1-2; tentatively, D is TRBD1 (5 bases). V lost 6 bases, J lost 2 bases, and 13 bases lay in between. Germline CDR1 reads MNHEY; CDR2 reads SVGAGI. CDR3 length equals 14 residues. This chain's CDR3 is CASRRMGQNYGYTF. CDR3 nucleotide sequence: TGTGCCAGCAGGAGAATGGGGCAGAACTATGGCTACACCTTC.

The chain recombines TRBV11-2 with TRBJ2-7; 9 nucleotides align to TRBD2. This CDR3 is 16 amino acids long. Germline-derived CDR1 and CDR2 are SGHAT and FQNNGV. V lost 5 bases and J lost 4; bases outside the gene matches: 12. As DNA, the CDR3 is TGTGCCAGCAGCACAATCCGGACTAGCGCATTTTACGAGCAGTACTTC. It specifies CASSTIRTSAFYEQYF.

The rearrangement links TRBV18 to TRBJ1-1; possibly TRBD1 for D (6 bases). The CDR3 is 15 amino acids. Trimming removed 3 bases at V and 6 bases at J, with 17 bases between. The V gene's germline CDR1 is KGHSH and CDR2 LQKENI. CDR3 DNA: TGTGCCAGCTCACCCCCAGGGGCCCGAGGCTCTGAAGCTTTCTTT. It yields the protein CASSPPGARGSEAFF.

The chain uses TRBV12-5 and TRBJ2-3; D ambiguous. The germline V and J ends were trimmed by 4 bases and 1 base, with 9 bases remaining between them. CDR3 length: 14 residues. Germline V gene lookup returns CDR1 LGHNT and CDR2 FRNRAP. The CDR3 sequence: CASGSRGGTDTQYF. The DNA of the CDR3 is TGTGCTAGTGGTTCGCGCGGCGGCACAGATACGCAGTATTTT.

In its sample, this clone was seen once. The genes are TRBV5-1 and TRBJ2-3; D might be TRBD1 (6 bases). This CDR3 contains 14 residues. Germline loops: CDR1 SGHRS, CDR2 YFSETQ. Trimming removed 4 bases from V and 2 bases from J, with 11 bases in between. The CDR3 DNA sequence: TGCGCCAGCAGCCGACAGGATTTCACAGATACGCAGTATTTT. It encodes CASSRQDFTDTQYF.

This clone occurred a few times. This rearrangement joins TRBV6-4 to TRBJ1-2; TRBD1 matches 10 bases. CDR1 MRHNA and CDR2 SNTAGT come from the germline V gene. The CDR3 loop spans 12 amino acids. V lost 8 bases, J lost 7 bases, and 4 bases stayed unmatched. In nucleotides, the CDR3 is TGTGCCAGCGGGACAGGGGATGGTGGCTACACCTTC. Its translation is CASGTGDGGYTF.

This chain uses TRBV27 with TRBJ2-1, with a tentative D call TRBD1 (5 bases). The V end lost 0 bases, the J end lost 0 bases, and 12 bases lay between the germline ends. Germline V lookup: CDR1 MNHEY, CDR2 SMNVEV (reference sequence). The CDR3 extends over 17 amino acids. This CDR3 reads CASSLSGAFSSYNEQFF. The CDR3 bases are TGTGCCAGCAGTTTATCTGGGGCGTTCAGCTCCTACAATGAGCAGTTCTTC.

V is TRBV5-1 and J is TRBJ2-6, with D hard to call. V shed 0 bases and J shed 0 bases, with 13 bases lying between them. Germline V gene sequence: CDR1 SGHRS, CDR2 YFSETQ. The CDR3 length is 18 residues. Written as DNA, the CDR3 is TGCGCCAGCAGCTTGGGAGGCAGCTATCCCTCTGGGGCCAACGTCCTGACTTTC. Translation: CASSLGGSYPSGANVLTF.

The genes are TRBV5-6 and TRBJ2-1, with TRBD2 matching over 11 bases. Germline loops: CDR1 SGHDT, CDR2 YYEEEE. The CDR3 is made up of 16 amino acids. The V segment lost 2 bases and the J segment 9 bases; nucleotides outside the gene matches: 10. CDR3 coding DNA: TGTGCCAGCAGCTTAACTAATAGCGGGAGGGACCGTGAGCAGTTCTTC. This codes for CASSLTNSGRDREQFF.

This rearrangement joins TRBV5-1 to TRBJ2-3; D is unresolved. This CDR3 region has 16 residues. Trimming shortened V by 1 base and J by 2 bases, and 14 bases separated the two germline ends. The V gene's germline CDR1 is SGHRS and CDR2 YFSETQ. The CDR3 sequence: CASSLTTRYSTDTQYF. DNA of the CDR3: TGCGCCAGCAGCTTGACGACGCGGTACTCCACAGATACGCAGTATTTT. Full variable domain (rest looked up from reference TRBV5-1 and TRBJ2-3): KAGVTQTPRYLIKTRGQQVTLSCSPISGHRSVSWYQQTPGQGLQFLFEYFSETQRNKGNFPGRFSGRQFSNSRSEMNVSTLELGDSALYLCASSLTTRYSTDTQYFGPGTRLTVL.

The rearrangement uses TRBV21-1 and TRBJ2-1; the table's D gene call, TRBD2, was not cross checked with the DNA. TRBV21-1 counts as a pseudogene. The CDR3 is 16 amino acids. The CDR3 nucleotides are TGTGCCAGCAGCAGCCCCCCCCCTAGCGAACACAATGAGCAGTTCTTC. Protein: CASSSPPPSEHNEQFF.

The chain uses TRBV28 and TRBJ2-7; 11 nucleotides line up with TRBD1. The germline V gene encodes CDR1 MDHEN and CDR2 SYDVKM. V gave up 5 bases and J gave up 3 bases; unmatched junction bases: 9. The CDR3 consists of 16 residues. The CDR3 nucleotides are TGTGCCAGCAGTCCTTCCGGGACAGGGGGTATCTACGAGCAGTACTTC. Residues: CASSPSGTGGIYEQYF.

This clone was observed a few times. The chain has TRBV7-2 and TRBJ2-5, with a weak D call TRBD1 (6 bases). The CDR3 extends over 14 amino acids. The germline V gene has CDR1 SGHTA and CDR2 FQGNSA. Between the trimmed V and J ends, which lost 0 bases and 8 bases, there was a span of 13 bases. CDR3 sequence: CASSLARQQGTQYF. The CDR3, as DNA: TGTGCCAGCAGCTTAGCCAGACAACAGGGAACCCAGTACTTC.

This chain links TRBV4-3 with TRBJ2-3; weak D call: TRBD2 (6 bases). This CDR3 region has 14 residues. Germline assignment: CDR1 LGHNA and CDR2 YSLEER. V was trimmed by 1 base and J by 4 bases, leaving 9 bases between them. CDR3 nucleotides: TGCGCCAGCAGCCAAGCGGAGGGCCCAGATACGCAGTATTTT. This codes for CASSQAEGPDTQYF.

This chain links TRBV7-9 with TRBJ2-6, with 8 bases matching TRBD2. There are 19 residues in the CDR3. V was clipped by 5 bases and J by 0 bases; unmatched bases: 12. Germline CDR1 and CDR2: SEHNR and FQNEAQ (reference sequence). The CDR3 here is CASSPSRRGALSGANVLTF. The DNA for the CDR3 is TGTGCCAGCAGCCCTTCCCGGCGGGGGGCGCTCTCTGGGGCCAACGTCCTGACTTTC.

The chain recombines TRBV10-1 with TRBJ2-1, with a tentative D call TRBD2 (6 bases). V lost 6 bases, J lost 0 bases, and 9 bases lay in between. This CDR3 region has 14 residues. CDR1 is WNHNN, CDR2 SYGVQD, per germline (reference sequence). The CDR3 DNA reads as TGCGCCAGCAGCGGGGGAAGCTCCTACAATGAGCAGTTCTTC. Translating it yields CASSGGSSYNEQFF.